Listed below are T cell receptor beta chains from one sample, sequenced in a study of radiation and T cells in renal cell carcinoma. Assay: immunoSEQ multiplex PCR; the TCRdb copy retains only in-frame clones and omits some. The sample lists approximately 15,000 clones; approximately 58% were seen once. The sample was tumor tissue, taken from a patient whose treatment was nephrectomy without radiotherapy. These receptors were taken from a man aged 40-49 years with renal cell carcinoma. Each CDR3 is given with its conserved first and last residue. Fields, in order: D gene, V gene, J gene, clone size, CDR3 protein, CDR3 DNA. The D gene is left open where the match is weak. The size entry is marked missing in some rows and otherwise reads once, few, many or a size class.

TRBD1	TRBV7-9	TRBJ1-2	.	CASSLGTGESTF	TGTGCCAGCAGCCTCGGGACAGGGGAATCCACCTTC
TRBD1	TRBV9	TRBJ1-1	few	CASSLRGQGEITFF	TGTGCCAGCAGCCTTAGAGGTCAGGGGGAAATAACTTTCTTT
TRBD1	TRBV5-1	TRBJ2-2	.	CASSLTRQGRIPGELFF	TGCGCCAGCAGCTTGACCCGACAGGGGAGAATCCCCGGGGAGCTGTTTTTT
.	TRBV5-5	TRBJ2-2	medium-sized	CASSLTTTVTGELFF	TGTGCCAGCAGCTTGACTACTACAGTCACCGGGGAGCTGTTTTTT
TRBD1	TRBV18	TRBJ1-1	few	CASSPPPWDRVMNTEAFF	TGTGCCAGCTCACCACCCCCTTGGGACAGGGTCATGAACACTGAAGCTTTCTTT
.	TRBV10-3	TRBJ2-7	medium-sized	CAISDGGGVEQYF	TGTGCCATCAGTGATGGAGGGGGCGTCGAGCAGTACTTC
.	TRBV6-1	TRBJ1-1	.	CATNRVSEAFF	TGTGCCACCAACAGGGTATCTGAAGCTTTCTTT
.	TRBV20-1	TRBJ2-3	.	CSAAAGSAPGF	TGCAGTGCAGCTGCGGGGAGCGCTCCTGGTTTT
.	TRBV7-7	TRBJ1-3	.	CASSLDNSANTIYF	TGTGCCAGCAGCTTAGACAACTCTGCAAACACCATATATTTT
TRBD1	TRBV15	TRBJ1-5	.	CATSRDKGARQPQHF	TGTGCCACCAGCAGAGATAAGGGGGCACGTCAGCCCCAGCATTTT
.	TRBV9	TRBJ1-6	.	CASSRGRGNSPLHF	TGTGCCAGCAGCCGAGGACGGGGGAATTCACCCCTCCACTTT
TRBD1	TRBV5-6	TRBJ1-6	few	CASSSRTGAGDSPLHF	TGTGCCAGCAGCTCCCGGACAGGAGCGGGGGATTCACCCCTCCACTTT
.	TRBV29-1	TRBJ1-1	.	CSVEETLNTEAFF	TGCAGCGTTGAGGAGACATTGAACACTGAAGCTTTCTTT
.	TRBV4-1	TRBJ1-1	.	CASSQGGARTEAFF	TGCGCCAGCAGCCAAGGGGGGGCGCGGACTGAAGCTTTCTTT
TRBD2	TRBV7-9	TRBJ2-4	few	CASTIAGGRNQKYF	TGTGCCAGCACTATAGCGGGGGGTCGAAATCAGAAGTACTTC
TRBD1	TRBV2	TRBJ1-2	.	CASRTGTDLYGYTF	TGTGCCAGCAGGACCGGGACAGACCTCTATGGCTACACCTTC
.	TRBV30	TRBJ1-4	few	CAWSGGSNEKLFF	TGTGCCTGGAGTGGGGGATCTAATGAAAAACTGTTTTTT
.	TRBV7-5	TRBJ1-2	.	CASSPGGWGYTF	TGTGCCAGCAGCCCCGGGGGTTGGGGCTACACCTTC
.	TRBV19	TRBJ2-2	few	CASSIRGTLSGELFF	TGTGCCAGTAGTATAAGGGGAACTCTCTCCGGGGAGCTGTTTTTT
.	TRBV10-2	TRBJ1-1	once	CASSGGKTLMNTEAFF	TGCGCCAGCAGTGGCGGAAAGACGCTCATGAACACTGAAGCTTTCTTT
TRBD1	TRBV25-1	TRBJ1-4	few	CASSPGQRNEKLFF	TGTGCCAGCAGCCCGGGACAGCGGAATGAAAAACTGTTTTTT
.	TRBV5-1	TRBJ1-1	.	CASSLDLQISNTEAFF	TGCGCCAGCAGCTTGGATTTACAGATCTCGAACACTGAAGCTTTCTTT
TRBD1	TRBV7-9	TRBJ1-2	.	CASSLTRTGGLAGGYTF	TGTGCCAGCAGCTTAACGCGGACAGGGGGCCTTGCTGGAGGCTACACCTTC
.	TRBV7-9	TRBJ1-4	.	CASSLAGDSEKLFF	TGTGCCAGCAGCTTAGCAGGAGACTCAGAAAAACTGTTTTTT
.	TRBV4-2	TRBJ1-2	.	CASSQRLLLEGYTF	TGTGCCAGCAGTCAACGCCTCTTGCTCGAGGGCTACACCTTC
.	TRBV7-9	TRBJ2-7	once	CASREGLSYEQYF	TGTGCCAGCAGGGAAGGGTTATCCTACGAGCAGTACTTC
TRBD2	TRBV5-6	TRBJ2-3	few	CASSLYAGGPDTQYF	TGTGCCAGCAGCTTGTATGCGGGGGGGCCGGATACGCAGTATTTT
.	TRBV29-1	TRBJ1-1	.	CSVVVTGNTEAFF	TGCAGCGTTGTGGTGACAGGGAACACTGAAGCTTTCTTT
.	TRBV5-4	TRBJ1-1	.	CASSHGGRQSTEAFF	TGTGCCAGCAGCCATGGGGGGAGACAGAGCACTGAAGCTTTCTTT
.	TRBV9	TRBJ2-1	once	CASSVGGTRVNSYNEQFF	TGTGCCAGCAGCGTAGGAGGGACCCGAGTAAATTCCTACAATGAGCAGTTCTTC
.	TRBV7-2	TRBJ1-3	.	CASSLGDNLSGNTIYF	TGTGCCAGCAGCTTAGGGGACAACCTCTCTGGAAACACCATATATTTT
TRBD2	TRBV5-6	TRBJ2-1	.	CARKTRDYRWNGEFF	TGTGCCAGAAAAACACGGGACTACCGGTGGAACGGGGAGTTCTTC
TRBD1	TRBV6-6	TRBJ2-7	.	CASSRTGAEQYF	TGTGCCAGCAGTCGGACAGGGGCCGAGCAGTACTTC
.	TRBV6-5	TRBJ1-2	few	CASSYPRGRNYTF	TGTGCCAGCAGTTATCCTAGGGGACGGAATTACACCTTC
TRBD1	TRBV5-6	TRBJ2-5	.	CASSLEDRVETQYF	TGTGCCAGCAGCTTAGAGGACAGGGTTGAGACCCAGTACTTC
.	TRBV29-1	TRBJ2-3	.	CSAWGTDTQYF	TGCAGCGCTTGGGGCACAGATACGCAGTATTTT
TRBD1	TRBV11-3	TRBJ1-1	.	CASSLGTGFTEAFF	TGTGCCAGCAGCCTAGGGACAGGGTTCACTGAAGCTTTCTTT
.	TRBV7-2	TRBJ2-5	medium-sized	CASSSPRGLAGETQYF	TGTGCCAGCAGCTCGCCCAGGGGACTGGCCGGGGAGACCCAGTACTTC
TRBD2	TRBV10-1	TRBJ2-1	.	CASSALAGTVSYNEQFF	TGCGCCAGCAGTGCACTAGCGGGGACCGTAAGTTACAATGAGCAGTTCTTC
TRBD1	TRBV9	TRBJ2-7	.	CASSVGQGAAYEQYF	TGTGCCAGCAGCGTAGGCCAGGGGGCCGCCTACGAGCAGTACTTC
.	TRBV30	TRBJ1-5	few	CARNRLGRQPQHF	TGTGCTAGAAACAGGCTTGGTCGTCAGCCCCAGCATTTT
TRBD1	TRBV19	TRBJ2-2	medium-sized	CASSLTGGGAGELFF	TGTGCCAGTAGTCTGACAGGGGGCGGGGCCGGGGAGCTGTTTTTT